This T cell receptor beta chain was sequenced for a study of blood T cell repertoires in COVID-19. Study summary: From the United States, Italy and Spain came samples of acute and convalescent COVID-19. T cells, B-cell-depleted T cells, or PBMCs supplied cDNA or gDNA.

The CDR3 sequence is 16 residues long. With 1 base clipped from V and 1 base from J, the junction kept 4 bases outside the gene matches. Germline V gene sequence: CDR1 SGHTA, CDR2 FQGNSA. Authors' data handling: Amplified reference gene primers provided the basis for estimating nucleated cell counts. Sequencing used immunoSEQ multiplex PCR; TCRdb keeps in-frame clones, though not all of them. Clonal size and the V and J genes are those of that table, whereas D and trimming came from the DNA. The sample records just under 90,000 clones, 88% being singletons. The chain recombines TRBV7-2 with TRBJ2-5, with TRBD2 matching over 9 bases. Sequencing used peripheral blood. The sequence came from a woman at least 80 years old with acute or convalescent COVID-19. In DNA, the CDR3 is TGTGCCAGCAGCTTAGGCGTTAGCGGGGGCCAAGAGACCCAGTACTTC. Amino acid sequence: CASSLGVSGGQETQYF. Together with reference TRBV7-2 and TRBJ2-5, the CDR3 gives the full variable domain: GAGVSQSPSNKVTEKGKDVELRCDPISGHTALYWYRQSLGQGLEFLIYFQGNSAPDKSGLPSDRFSAERTGGSVSTLTIQRTQQEDSAVYLCASSLGVSGGQETQYFGPGTRLLVL.